This is a list of T cell receptor beta chains from one sample in a study of blood T cell repertoires in COVID-19. The repertoire was sequenced with immunoSEQ multiplex PCR; TCRdb's copy has only in-frame clones and lacks some. The data contain fewer than 100,000 clones, roughly 85% of them singletons. The sample comprised peripheral blood. All receptors come from a man in his fifties with COVID-19, enrolled during active disease. Both conserved end residues are part of each CDR3. A D gene is named only where the DNA matches it firmly. Clone size is given for some rows only: seen once, a few or many times, or a class if the clone is expanded.

size	D	V	J	DNA	CDR3
once	NA	TRBV7-9	TRBJ1-1	TGTGCCAGCAGCTCCGAAGGGGCCCTGAACACTGAAGCTTTCTTT	CASSSEGALNTEAFF
NA	TRBD1	TRBV6-1	TRBJ1-5	TGTGCCAGCAGTGACAGGGGGGCCAATCAGCCCCAGCATTTT	CASSDRGANQPQHF
once	TRBD1	TRBV30	TRBJ1-2	TGTGCCTGGAGCGCGGACAGGGAATATGGCTACACCTTC	CAWSADREYGYTF
NA	TRBD2	TRBV14	TRBJ2-3	TGTGCCAGCAGCTTGGGACTAGCATGGACAGATACGCAGTATTTT	CASSLGLAWTDTQYF
once	NA	TRBV6-5	TRBJ2-1	TGTGCCAGCAGTTACGGGCAGGGAAGGAATGAGCAGTTCTTC	CASSYGQGRNEQFF
NA	TRBD1	TRBV2	TRBJ2-3	TGTGCCAGCAAGGACAGGGGCACAGATACGCAGTATTTT	CASKDRGTDTQYF
NA	TRBD1	TRBV5-1	TRBJ1-6	TGCGCCAGCAGCTTGGAAGGGACAGATTACTATAATTCACCCCTCCACTTT	CASSLEGTDYYNSPLHF
NA	NA	TRBV28	TRBJ1-5	TGTGCCAGCAGTTTCCGTAAGGGGCTTTGGCAGCCCCAGCATTTT	CASSFRKGLWQPQHF
NA	TRBD2	TRBV9	TRBJ2-7	TGTGCCAGCAGCGTAGGGGCGGGGGGAAAATTCGAGCAGTACTTC	CASSVGAGGKFEQYF
NA	NA	TRBV7-9	TRBJ2-1	TGTGCCAGCGGGCTTGAGCAGTTCTTC	CASGLEQFF
NA	NA	TRBV10-3	TRBJ2-3	TGTGCCATCCGGAGGGGCACTAGCACAGATACGCAGTATTTT	CAIRRGTSTDTQYF
NA	NA	TRBV7-9	TRBJ2-7	TGTGCCAGCAGCTCATCGACAGGTCGCCCCGGGGAGCAGTACTTC	CASSSSTGRPGEQYF
NA	NA	TRBV6-5	TRBJ2-5	TGTGCCAGCAGTCCTTCGGGGGAGACCCAGTACTTC	CASSPSGETQYF
NA	NA	TRBV5-6	TRBJ2-1	TGTGCCAGCAGCGGGATGGGAGTAGAGGCCTACAATGAGCAGTTCTTC	CASSGMGVEAYNEQFF
NA	TRBD1	TRBV12-3/TRBV12-4	TRBJ2-7	TGTGCCAGCAGTTTAACAGGGGCGGGCGAGCAGTACTTC	CASSLTGAGEQYF
NA	NA	TRBV2	TRBJ1-5	TGTGCCAGCAGTACGGGGATCCCCAATCAGCCCCAGCATTTT	CASSTGIPNQPQHF
NA	NA	TRBV19	TRBJ1-5	TGTGCCAGTAGTATGGGGCGCTATCAGCCCCAGCATTTT	CASSMGRYQPQHF
NA	TRBD1	TRBV6-1	TRBJ1-2	TGTGCCAGCAGCGGAGGGACAGGGGGCTTGAGGGGCTACACCTTC	CASSGGTGGLRGYTF
medium-sized	TRBD1	TRBV6-5	TRBJ1-5	TGTGCCAGCAGCAGGGGGCCCGACAATCAGCCCCAGCATTTT	CASSRGPDNQPQHF
NA	TRBD1	TRBV3-1/TRBV3-2	TRBJ2-7	TGTGCCAGCACCAACTTCGTGGGACAGGGTCCAAACGAGCAGTACTTC	CASTNFVGQGPNEQYF
NA	TRBD2	TRBV14	TRBJ2-3	TGTGCCAGCAGCCCGCTCGAACTAGCGGGATACACAGATACGCAGTATTTT	CASSPLELAGYTDTQYF
NA	NA	TRBV7-9	TRBJ2-2	TGTGCCAGCAGGCCGGGACAGAACACCGGGGAGCTGTTTTTT	CASRPGQNTGELFF
NA	NA	TRBV6-4	TRBJ2-7	TGTGCCAGCGGGGGGATCTCCTACGAGCAGTACTTC	CASGGISYEQYF
NA	TRBD2	TRBV19	TRBJ2-7	TGTGCCACTATGGACGGCGCGGGGGTCGACGAGCAGTACTTC	CATMDGAGVDEQYF
NA	TRBD1	TRBV3-1/TRBV3-2	TRBJ1-1	TGTGCCAGCAGAGGAAGGGGGCGAGAGAACACTGAAGCTTTCTTT	CASRGRGRENTEAFF
NA	NA	TRBV5-8	TRBJ1-1	TGTGCCAGCAGCTTGGTTGTCGGGACTAAGGCTTTCTTT	CASSLVVGTKAFF
once	NA	TRBV7-8	TRBJ2-7	TGTGCCAGCAGCTTAGCCCTCTACGAGCAGTACTTC	CASSLALYEQYF
NA	TRBD1	TRBV4-2	TRBJ2-6	TGTGCCAGCAGCCAAGATCGGAAGGGACAGGACAACTCTGGGGCCAACGTCCTGACTTTC	CASSQDRKGQDNSGANVLTF
few	TRBD1	TRBV19	TRBJ2-1	TGTGCCAGTAGGTCCGGGACAGGGTACAATGAGCAGTTCTTC	CASRSGTGYNEQFF
NA	NA	TRBV27	TRBJ1-5	TGTGCCAGCAGTTTATTCGGCAATCAGCCCCAGCATTTT	CASSLFGNQPQHF
NA	NA	TRBV5-1	TRBJ2-7	TGCGCCAGCAGCTTGGACGGCTCCTACGAGCAGTACTTC	CASSLDGSYEQYF
NA	TRBD1	TRBV5-1	TRBJ2-7	TGCGCCAGCAGCCACCCGGGACAGGGAGGCGAGCAGTACTTC	CASSHPGQGGEQYF
NA	NA	TRBV19	TRBJ1-3	TGTGCCAGTAGCCCCTGGGGCGGAGCGTCTGGAAACACCATATATTTT	CASSPWGGASGNTIYF
NA	NA	TRBV5-1	TRBJ2-3	TGCGCCAGCAGCTATCAGTTAGATACGCAGTATTTT	CASSYQLDTQYF
NA	TRBD1	TRBV30	TRBJ1-1	TGTGCCTCAAATACAGGGGGAAGCACTGAAGCTTTCTTT	CASNTGGSTEAFF
NA	TRBD2	TRBV30	TRBJ2-2	TGTGCCTGGAGTGGGATTAGCGGGAGGGAGCTGTTTTTT	CAWSGISGRELFF
NA	TRBD2	TRBV11-3	TRBJ2-3	TGTGCCAGCAGCTTACGGGGGACTAGCGCCACAGATACGCAGTATTTT	CASSLRGTSATDTQYF
NA	TRBD1	TRBV6-6	TRBJ1-1	TGTGCCAGCAGTTCCACCCCCCGGGACAGGGGATCTGAAGCTTTCTTT	CASSSTPRDRGSEAFF
NA	NA	TRBV29-1	TRBJ1-5	TGCAGCGTTGTGTTTAGAACAGCGGATAGCAATCAGCCCCAGCATTTT	CSVVFRTADSNQPQHF
few	NA	TRBV24-1	TRBJ1-5	TGTGCCACTGGGCCAGGCAGGGGCATCGAACCCCAGCATTTT	CATGPGRGIEPQHF
NA	NA	TRBV28	TRBJ1-1	TGTGCCAGCAGTACCGGGACATACACTGAAGCTTTCTTT	CASSTGTYTEAFF
NA	NA	TRBV5-1	TRBJ2-3	TGCGCCAGCAGCTCGTTGGGGACACAAGTAACAGATACGCAGTATTTT	CASSSLGTQVTDTQYF
NA	TRBD1	TRBV5-1	TRBJ2-1	TGCGCCAGCAGCCAGGGACAGGACTCCTACAATGAGCAGTTCTTC	CASSQGQDSYNEQFF
NA	TRBD2	TRBV5-4	TRBJ2-1	TGTGCCAGCAGCCTTGGTATAGCGGGAGGGGGCTCCTACAATGAGCAGTTCTTC	CASSLGIAGGGSYNEQFF
NA	TRBD1	TRBV6-6	TRBJ1-2	TGTGCCAGCGGGTCGGGACAGGGAAACTATGGCTACACCTTC	CASGSGQGNYGYTF
NA	NA	TRBV28	TRBJ1-2	TGTGCCAGCAATAACGCTACCGGCTATGGCTACACCTTC	CASNNATGYGYTF
NA	NA	TRBV7-9	TRBJ1-3	TGTGCCAGCAGGAACACCATCTCTGGAAACACCATATATTTT	CASRNTISGNTIYF
once	TRBD1	TRBV6-5	TRBJ1-2	TGTGCCAGCAGACAAACAGGGGATTCTGGCTACACCTTC	CASRQTGDSGYTF
NA	TRBD2	TRBV5-1	TRBJ2-7	TGCGCCAGCCGGGGTTCACTAGCGGAGGGCTACGAGCAGTACTTC	CASRGSLAEGYEQYF
NA	TRBD1	TRBV19	TRBJ2-3	TGTGCCAGTAGACGGGACAGCCGTAGCACAGATACGCAGTATTTT	CASRRDSRSTDTQYF
NA	NA	TRBV7-9	TRBJ1-6	TGTGCCAGCAGCTTAGATGGGAGGACCGCTAGCTCCTATAATTCACCCCTCCACTTT	CASSLDGRTASSYNSPLHF
NA	NA	TRBV4-1	TRBJ1-6	TGCGCCAGCAAAGGAGGGGATCTACCCCTCCACTTT	CASKGGDLPLHF
NA	TRBD1	TRBV25-1	TRBJ1-3	TGTGCCAGCAGTGAATCGACAGGGTGGACTGGAAACACCATATATTTT	CASSESTGWTGNTIYF
NA	TRBD2	TRBV7-6	TRBJ2-7	TGTGCCAGCAGCTTAGCGGCGGGAGGGATATACGAGCAGTACTTC	CASSLAAGGIYEQYF
NA	NA	TRBV27	TRBJ2-7	TGTGCCAGCAGTGAGACAGGAGAAGAGCAGTACTTC	CASSETGEEQYF
NA	NA	TRBV3-1/TRBV3-2	TRBJ2-4	TGTGCCAGCAGCCCCCGGTTGGCCAAAAACATTCAGTACTTC	CASSPRLAKNIQYF
NA	NA	TRBV24-1	TRBJ1-1	TGTGCCACCAGTGAGCCAGGGAACACTGAAGCTTTCTTT	CATSEPGNTEAFF